This T cell receptor beta chain was sequenced during a study of T cell responses to AZD1222 COVID-19 vaccine. There are 13 residues in the CDR3. Between the trimmed V and J ends, which lost 7 bases and 1 base, there was a span of 10 bases. The data were produced by immunoSEQ multiplex PCR, yet TCRdb's version contains in-frame clones alone and is incomplete. Of fewer than 55,000 clones in the sample, 65% to 85% were seen once. The rearrangement links TRBV12-3 or TRBV12-4 to TRBJ1-1; D ambiguous. This clonotype originated in an adult in good health. Sequencing was performed on peripheral blood, taken on day 0 of MenACWY control vaccination. CDR3 protein: CASKERSNTEAFF. In DNA, the CDR3 is TGTGCCAGCAAAGAGAGGTCGAACACTGAAGCTTTCTTT.